This T cell receptor (beta chain) appears in the sequencing data of a study of cytomegalovirus exposure and HLA in healthy donors. 13 Jbeta primers and 60 Vbeta primers were used for the PCR. Measured with immunoSEQ multiplex PCR; TCRdb has only the in-frame clones, and not every one. Of 150,000 to 200,000 clones listed, more than 65% were seen once; the top ten hold about 1.5%. Points from the study as a whole: Later analysis identified several of the most significant clusters that appeared linked to common viral pathogens.

Turning to this clone: Its antigen is not identified. At the DNA level, this CDR3 is encoded by other sequences in the same sample as well.

V lost 1 base to trimming and J lost 5 bases, with 11 bases between them. The length of the CDR3 is 15 residues. Germline V gives CDR1 LNHDA, CDR2 SQIVND (reference sequence). The source of this sequence is a woman in her 30s in good health and CMV-seronegative. Material: PBMCs. The rearrangement uses TRBV19 and TRBJ1-4, with D maybe TRBD1 (6 bases). CDR3 in DNA: TGTGCCAGTAGTATAGGGGCAGGGGTGAATGAAAAACTGTTTTTT. It yields the protein CASSIGAGVNEKLFF.